These 27 T cell receptor beta chains originate from one sample sequenced in a study of cytomegalovirus exposure and HLA in healthy donors. Primers included in the PCR were 60 Vbeta and 13 Jbeta primers. Method: immunoSEQ multiplex PCR; TCRdb's copy keeps in-frame clones and lacks some. The table for this sample gives 80,000 or so clones. The sample was PBMCs. The source is a woman aged 25 to 45 in good health and CMV-seronegative.

This chain uses TRBV7-9 with TRBJ2-7; 10 nucleotides agree with TRBD2. The CDR3 spans 15 residues. Trimming took 5 bases from V and 4 from J; bases not matched to a gene: 8. CDR1 and CDR2 from the germline V gene are SEHNR and FQNEAQ (reference sequence). The CDR3 loop is CASSVGLAPVYEQYF. The CDR3 DNA follows: TGTGCCAGCAGCGTGGGACTAGCGCCCGTGTACGAGCAGTACTTC.

V is TRBV2 and J is TRBJ2-3; 7 nucleotides line up with TRBD2. The V gene end was trimmed by 2 bases and the J gene end by 4 bases; junction bases not matched to a gene: 6. The CDR3 spans 15 residues. The germline V gene has CDR1 SNHLY and CDR2 FYNNEI. CDR3 nucleotides: TGTGCCAGCAGTGAAACGGGGGGATGGGCAGATACGCAGTATTTT. This sequence encodes CASSETGGWADTQYF.

The chain recombines TRBV18 with TRBJ2-4; a possible D gene is TRBD1 (7 bases). The ends were cut back, 5 bases at V and 8 bases at J, with 16 bases in the middle. Per the germline V gene, CDR1 is KGHSH and CDR2 is LQKENI. This CDR3 has 14 amino acids. CDR3 sequence reads: CASSDEVRGDIQYF. The CDR3 nucleotides are TGTGCCAGCTCAGACGAGGTCAGGGGGGACATTCAGTACTTC.

This rearrangement joins TRBV6-5 to TRBJ1-4; D possibly corresponds to TRBD1 (5 bases). Germline V gene sequence: CDR1 MNHEY, CDR2 SVGAGI. The CDR3 totals 14 residues. V lost 3 bases and J 8 bases, leaving 13 bases between the germline ends. The chain's CDR3 is CASSYSTQGEKLFF. The CDR3 region has the DNA TGTGCCAGCAGTTATTCGACCCAGGGAGAAAAACTGTTTTTT.

CDR3 region: CASSLGWAWNEQFF. The CDR3 region has the DNA TGTGCCAGCAGCTTAGGTTGGGCTTGGAATGAGCAGTTCTTC. The chain couples TRBV7-2 to TRBJ2-1; no reliable D call. The CDR3 runs to 14 residues. The germline V and J ends were trimmed by 1 base and 7 bases, with 11 bases remaining between them. Germline V lookup: CDR1 SGHTA, CDR2 FQGNSA.

V usage is TRBV23-1 and J usage is TRBJ1-1; D is possibly TRBD1 (6 bases). TRBV23-1 is an ORF, with its function uncertain. The CDR3 spans 14 residues. Trimming took off 2 bases at V and 1 base at J, with 8 bases between the two ends. The CDR3 DNA is TGCGCCAGCAGTCAAAGCAGGGGGAACACTGAAGCTTTCTTT. It is translated as CASSQSRGNTEAFF.

V usage is TRBV30 and J usage is TRBJ1-1; D ambiguous. Trimming took off 1 base at V and 1 base at J, with 7 bases between the two ends. Looked up from germline, CDR1 is GTSNPN and CDR2 is SVGIG (reference sequence). There are 13 residues in the CDR3. The CDR3 loop reads CAWSGLENTEAFF. CDR3 in DNA: TGTGCCTGGAGTGGGTTAGAGAACACTGAAGCTTTCTTT.

The CDR3 DNA reads as TGTGCCAGCAGTGATGGCCCTAGCAATCAGCCCCAGCATTTT. Protein product: CASSDGPSNQPQHF. The chain carries TRBV6-1 and TRBJ1-5, with D hard to call. CDR1 and CDR2 from the germline V gene are MNHNS and SASEGT. V was trimmed by 3 bases and J by 0 bases, leaving 6 bases between them. There are 14 residues in the CDR3.

The rearrangement joins TRBV19 to TRBJ2-7, with TRBD1 matching over 8 bases. Losses at the gene ends were 5 bases for V and 0 bases for J; bases not matched to a gene: 6. The CDR3 covers 15 residues. In germline, CDR1 is LNHDA, CDR2 SQIVND (reference sequence). CDR3 region: CASSPRQGSSYEQYF. The CDR3 coding sequence is TGTGCCAGTAGTCCCCGACAGGGGTCCTCCTACGAGCAGTACTTC.

V is TRBV5-6 and J is TRBJ2-2; the D is unclear. Germline V gene lookup returns CDR1 SGHDT and CDR2 YYEEEE. The CDR3 sequence is 12 residues long. Trimming stripped 2 bases from V and 7 bases from J, with 6 bases between. The CDR3 DNA is TGTGCCAGCAGCTTTTTCGGCGGGGAGCTGTTTTTT. This sequence encodes CASSFFGGELFF. Variable domain in full (rest from reference TRBV5-6 and TRBJ2-2): DAGVTQSPTHLIKTRGQQVTLRCSPKSGHDTVSWYQQALGQGPQFIFQYYEEEERQRGNFPDRFSGHQFPNYSSELNVNALLLGDSALYLCASSFFGGELFFGEGSRLTVL.

CDR3 amino acids: CATRRQGSSYEQYF. The CDR3 DNA reads TGTGCCACCAGGCGGCAGGGGAGCTCCTACGAGCAGTACTTC. This chain joins TRBV19 and TRBJ2-7, with D possibly matching TRBD1 (6 bases). This CDR3 has 14 residues. The germline V gene encodes CDR1 LNHDA and CDR2 SQIVND (reference sequence). Trimming pared 10 bases from V and 0 bases from J, leaving 16 bases between.

The chain has TRBV30 and TRBJ1-2; D is possibly TRBD1 (6 bases). This CDR3 region has 13 residues. V dropped 1 base and J dropped 8 bases, with 14 bases sitting between them. CDR1 is GTSNPN, CDR2 SVGIG, per germline (reference sequence). As DNA, the CDR3 is TGTGCCTGGAGTGCAAACAGGGTTGGGGGCTACACCTTC. This translates into CAWSANRVGGYTF.

V is TRBV27 and J is TRBJ1-4; 8 nucleotides agree with TRBD1. The CDR3 sequence is 18 residues long. Germline values: CDR1 MNHEY, CDR2 SMNVEV (reference sequence). Unmatched junction bases numbered 11, after V lost 2 bases and J lost 3 bases. The DNA for the CDR3 is TGTGCCAGCAGTTTACGCGGCAGGGGGCGCTTTGCTAATGAAAAACTGTTTTTT. It is translated as CASSLRGRGRFANEKLFF.

The rearrangement links TRBV30 to TRBJ2-7; the D gene is possibly TRBD1 (6 bases). There are 15 residues in the CDR3. Trimming stripped 0 bases from V and 2 bases from J, with 14 bases between. CDR1 is GTSNPN, CDR2 SVGIG, per germline (reference sequence). The CDR3 reads CAWSVRGAAAYEQYF. In DNA form, the CDR3 reads TGTGCCTGGAGTGTCAGGGGCGCGGCCGCCTACGAGCAGTACTTC.

About this clone itself: The same CDR3 can be traced to other DNA sequences in this sample. The V call is TRBV30, the J call TRBJ2-7; 8 nucleotides agree with TRBD1. CDR3 length: 13 amino acids. J gave up 5 bases and V 7 bases, and 10 bases lay outside the gene matches. CDR1 GTSNPN and CDR2 SVGIG come from the germline V gene (reference sequence). This CDR3 is CAFMPDRVDEQYF. In nucleotides, the CDR3 is TGTGCCTTTATGCCGGACAGGGTTGACGAGCAGTACTTC. Together with reference TRBV30 and TRBJ2-7, the CDR3 gives the full variable domain: SQTIHQWPATLVQPVGSPLSLECTVEGTSNPNLYWYRQAAGRGLQLLFYSVGIGQISSEVPQNLSASRPQDRQFILSSKKLLLSDSGFYLCAFMPDRVDEQYFGPGTRLTVT.

The CDR3 loop reads CASRGQQNTEAFF. The CDR3 region has the DNA TGTGCCAGTAGAGGACAGCAGAACACTGAAGCTTTCTTT. V is TRBV19 and J is TRBJ1-1; D possibly corresponds to TRBD1 (6 bases). The CDR3 sequence is 13 residues long. Trimming left V 6 bases short and J 1 base short, with 9 bases between. Germline lookup yields CDR1 LNHDA and CDR2 SQIVND (reference sequence).

The rearrangement uses TRBV7-2 and TRBJ1-6; D is perhaps TRBD1 (6 bases). Trimming removed 8 bases at V and 8 bases at J, with 13 bases between. The CDR3 is 13 residues long. Germline CDR1 and CDR2: SGHTA and FQGNSA. The CDR3 DNA sequence: TGTGCCAGCGGGGGCCCGGCGGATTCACCCCTCCACTTT. The encoded protein is CASGGPADSPLHF.

The rearrangement uses TRBV4-1 and TRBJ2-1; possibly TRBD2 for D (5 bases). CDR1 and CDR2 (germline): MGHRA, YSYEKL. The CDR3 loop spans 13 amino acids. V was pared by 0 bases and J by 8 bases, with 8 bases between. The CDR3 reads CASSQEEGYEQFF. CDR3 nucleotides: TGCGCCAGCAGCCAAGAAGAGGGCTATGAGCAGTTCTTC.

The chain links TRBV4-2 to TRBJ1-2; D gene uncertain. Germline V gene data show CDR1 as LGHNA and CDR2 as YNFKEQ. The V gene lost 0 bases and the J gene lost 1 base, with 12 bases spanning the gap. The CDR3 totals 16 residues. The CDR3 DNA sequence: TGTGCCAGCAGCCAAGATGAGCGGAACAATAACTATGGCTACACCTTC. This gives the protein CASSQDERNNNYGYTF.

V gene TRBV6-1 combines with J gene TRBJ1-3; maybe TRBD1 (5 bases). The germline V gene has CDR1 MNHNS and CDR2 SASEGT. The length of the CDR3 is 15 residues. With 4 bases removed from V and 3 bases from J, the gap between germline ends came to 13 bases. The CDR3 sequence is CASSAGGTGGNTIYF. The CDR3 DNA follows: TGTGCCAGCAGTGCCGGAGGGACGGGTGGAAACACCATATATTTT.

The rearrangement uses TRBV12-5 and TRBJ1-1; 8 bases align to TRBD1. J gave up 4 bases and V 7 bases, and 5 bases lay outside the gene matches. The CDR3 spans 13 residues. Looked up from germline, CDR1 is LGHNT and CDR2 is FRNRAP. The CDR3 loop is CASALDRATEAFF. Written as DNA, the CDR3 is TGTGCTAGTGCTCTGGACAGGGCCACTGAAGCTTTCTTT.

CDR3 sequence reads: CAWSVRGNGELFF. The CDR3 region has the DNA TGTGCCTGGAGTGTAAGGGGGAACGGGGAGCTGTTTTTT. The chain recombines TRBV30 with TRBJ2-2; D might be TRBD1 (6 bases). Germline V gene data show CDR1 as GTSNPN and CDR2 as SVGIG (reference sequence). The V end was cut by 0 bases, the J end by 7 bases, with 9 bases between. CDR3 length: 13 amino acids.

The V and J genes are TRBV5-1 and TRBJ2-2; no clear D gene. Germline CDR1 is SGHRS and CDR2 is YFSETQ. This CDR3 region has 15 residues. The V end was cut by 3 bases, the J end by 7 bases, with 16 bases between. CDR3 loop: CASSSNTLTGGELFF. DNA for the CDR3: TGCGCCAGCAGCTCAAACACCTTAACGGGCGGGGAGCTGTTTTTT.

V gene TRBV5-1 combines with J gene TRBJ1-1; tentative D call: TRBD1 (5 bases). The length of the CDR3 is 14 residues. Per the germline V gene, CDR1 is SGHRS and CDR2 is YFSETQ. With 4 bases removed from V and 5 bases from J, the gap between germline ends came to 15 bases. The CDR3 is CASSRWGDGTEAFF. The CDR3 nucleotides are TGCGCCAGCAGCCGGTGGGGGGACGGGACTGAAGCTTTCTTT.

The gene calls are TRBV7-9 and TRBJ1-3; a weak D match, TRBD1 (5 bases). There are 15 residues in the CDR3. The germline V gene encodes CDR1 SEHNR and CDR2 FQNEAQ (reference sequence). With 4 bases removed from V and 2 bases from J, the gap between germline ends came to 12 bases. DNA of the CDR3: TGTGCCAGCAGCTGGAGGGGTTCGGCTGGAAACACCATATATTTT. Amino acid sequence: CASSWRGSAGNTIYF.

The chain couples TRBV5-4 to TRBJ1-1; 8 bases align to TRBD1. The germline CDR1 and CDR2 sequences are SGHNT and YYREEE (reference sequence). The V gene end was trimmed by 10 bases and the J gene end by 4 bases; junction bases not matched to a gene: 12. The CDR3 runs to 14 residues. The CDR3 coding sequence is TGTGCCTATCTCCCCAGGGGGCGCAGCACTGAAGCTTTCTTT. Amino acids: CAYLPRGRSTEAFF.

The chain carries TRBV2 and TRBJ1-1; no clear D gene. This CDR3 is built from 11 residues. Germline V gives CDR1 SNHLY, CDR2 FYNNEI. Trimming left V 7 bases short and J 1 base short, with 4 bases between. In DNA form, the CDR3 reads TGTGCCAGCACTACGAACACTGAAGCTTTCTTT. Its protein is CASTTNTEAFF.